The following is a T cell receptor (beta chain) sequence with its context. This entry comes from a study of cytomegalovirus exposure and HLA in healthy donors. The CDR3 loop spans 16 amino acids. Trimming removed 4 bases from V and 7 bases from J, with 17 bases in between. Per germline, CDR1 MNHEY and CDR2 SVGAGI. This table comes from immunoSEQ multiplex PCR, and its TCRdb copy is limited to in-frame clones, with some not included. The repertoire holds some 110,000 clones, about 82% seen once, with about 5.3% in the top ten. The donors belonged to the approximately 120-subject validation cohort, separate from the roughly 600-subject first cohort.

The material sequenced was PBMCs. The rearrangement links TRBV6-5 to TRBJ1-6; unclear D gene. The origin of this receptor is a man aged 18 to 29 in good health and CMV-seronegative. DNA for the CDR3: TGTGCCAGCAGTTGGGCTGTAAAAACGGCCAATTCACCCCTCCACTTT. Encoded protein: CASSWAVKTANSPLHF.